One T cell receptor beta chain is described in this entry. What it binds is unknown. Then a second PCR, running roughly 7 to 11 cycles, was carried out with a sample-barcoded 5' primer and a J-beta primer mix. Each TCR beta cDNA got a 12-nucleotide random molecular identifier. TCRdb independently ran MiXCR on the 5' RACE reads; one entry per CDR3 protein. The sample consists of roughly 700,000 distinct CDR3 sequences, 49% of them appearing once. The data derive from a study of blood T cells in healthy people across ages. Study-wide results and caveats: Older age coincided with a roughly linear decline in TCR beta diversity per million T cells. Without sorted subsets, naive and antigen-experienced compartments could not be conclusively compared.

There are 13 residues in the CDR3. Trimming took off 3 bases at V and 13 bases at J, with 13 bases between the two ends. The germline V gene encodes CDR1 SGHTA and CDR2 FQGNSA. The specimen sequenced was blood. The J gene is TRBJ1-6, the V gene TRBV7-2, with D possibly matching TRBD1 (5 bases). The receptor was derived from a woman aged 55 to 70 in good health. CDR3 in amino acids: CASSLSGTSPLHF. The CDR3 region has the DNA TGTGCCAGCAGCTTGTCGGGGACCTCGCCCCTCCACTTT.